The subject of this entry is one T cell receptor (beta chain). There are many counts of this clonotype. The target of this receptor is not known. Base-call qualities are not available, and no considerably larger clone is one nucleotide away. The V end loses 2 bases and the J end loses 3 bases, and a stretch of 8 bases separates them. The germline V gene specifies SGHVS as CDR1 and FQNEAQ as CDR2. Taken from cysteine to phenylalanine, the CDR3 has 13 residues. Here the CDR3 DNA is all that survives: 39 bases in frame from base 1. Read against the paper, the sample's treatment or condition label means: live attenuated yellow fever vaccine strain. At every blood-draw timepoint, two biological replicates of bulk PBMCs were collected. A standard Ficoll-Paque protocol was used to isolate PBMCs from peripheral blood. TriZol was used to extract RNA from bulk PBMCs, from CD4 and CD8 fractions, and from dextramer-positive and dextramer-negative fractions.

Data came from an Illumina NovaSeq 6000. TCR cDNA was made using 5'RACE template switching, a step that added a universal primer site and unique molecular identifiers. cDNA synthesis was primed from both the TCR alpha and TCR beta constant segments. Two PCR steps were used to amplify libraries, with sample barcodes and sequencing adapters being added in the second step. Sequencing of libraries was done on Illumina HiSeq 2500 (2x100 bp) or NovaSeq (2x150 bp). In the source study's methods: MIGEC handled demultiplexing of reads and collapsing into UMI consensus sequences, while MiXCR performed V(D)J alignment. Clonotypes responding to the vaccine were identified with edgeR on replicate PBMC samples, with the criteria of FDR below 0.01 and a log2 fold change above 5 up to day 15. Each bulk clonotype was labeled CD4 or CD8 based on which sequenced repertoire, CD4 or CD8, contained the clonotype at higher abundance. TCRdb ran its own pipeline on the public reads, namely fastp trimming at Q25 and MiXCR clone calling, and kept in-frame beta chains. Identical CDR3 proteins give one entry, which carries the most common genes and DNA. What appears here as the V and J calls and clone size reflects TCRdb's work, not the paper's. The sample has around 310,000 distinct CDR3 sequences on record, about 4.5% of them singletons. The biggest ten clones account for roughly 19% of the sample.

This sample was included in a study of T cells after yellow fever vaccination (dated 2019 in TCRdb). For context, the study as a whole: Libraries from fractions with low cell numbers were prepared with the SMART-Seq v4 Ultra Low Input RNA kit. Bulk TCR alpha and beta repertoires were sequenced longitudinally to track T-cell clones before and after primary and booster YFV17D yellow fever vaccination. The cohort comprised two healthy male donors, one aged 18 to 30 and one aged 30 to 40 years. Blood samples were taken at several timepoints before and after primary and secondary immunization, and bulk PBMC replicates and cell subsets were isolated.

What the work shows at the level of the full study, not this receptor alone: Computational filtering was required because FACS-sorted repertoires could contain abundant contaminating clonotypes from the bulk population. A small fraction of clonotypes appeared in both the CD4 and CD8 compartments, likely as a result of convergent recombination. The secondary T-cell response was weaker than the primary response but faster, peaking on day 5 instead of day 15. Most clones expanded after primary vaccination (almost 98% of CD4 and around 89% of CD8) were re-detected after the booster, suggesting that broad memory maintenance occurred. Because only a couple of donors were included in the study, the extent to which the findings can be generalized is limited.

The material sequenced was PBMCs, taken 15 days after the yellow fever booster vaccination. The clonotype was recovered from a man younger than 35 who received the YFV17D yellow fever vaccine. The chain employs TRBV7-8 and TRBJ2-7, with TRBD1 tentatively as D gene (5 bases match). The DNA sequence follows: TGTGCCAGCAGCTTATCGACAGACTACGAGCAGTACTTC. This gives the protein CASSLSTDYEQYF.